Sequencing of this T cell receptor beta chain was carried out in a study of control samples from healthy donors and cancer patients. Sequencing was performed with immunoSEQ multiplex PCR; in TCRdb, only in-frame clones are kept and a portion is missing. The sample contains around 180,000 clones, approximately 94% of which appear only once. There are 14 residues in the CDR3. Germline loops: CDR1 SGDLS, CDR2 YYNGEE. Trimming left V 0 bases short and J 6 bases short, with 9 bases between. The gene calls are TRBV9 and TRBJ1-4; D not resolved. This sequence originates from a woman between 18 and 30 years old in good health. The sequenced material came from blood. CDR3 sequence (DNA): TGTGCCAGCAGCGTAGGGGCGCTGGATGAAAAACTGTTTTTT. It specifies CASSVGALDEKLFF.